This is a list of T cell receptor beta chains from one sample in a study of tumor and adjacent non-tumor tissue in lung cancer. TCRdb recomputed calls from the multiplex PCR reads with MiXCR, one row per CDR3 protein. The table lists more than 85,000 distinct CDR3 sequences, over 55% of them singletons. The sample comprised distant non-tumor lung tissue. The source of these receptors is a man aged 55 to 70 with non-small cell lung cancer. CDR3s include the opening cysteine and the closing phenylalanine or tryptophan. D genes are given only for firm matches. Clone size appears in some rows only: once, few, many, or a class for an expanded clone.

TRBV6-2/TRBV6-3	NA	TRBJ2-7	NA	CASSSAGAAPYEQYF	TGTGCCAGCAGTTCGGCCGGGGCAGCGCCCTACGAGCAATACTTC
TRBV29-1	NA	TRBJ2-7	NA	CNVEDRRQGIYEQYF	TGCAACGTTGAAGATCGGCGACAAGGTATCTACGAGCAGTACTTC
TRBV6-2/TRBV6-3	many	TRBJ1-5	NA	CASSTGGAGNQPQHF	TGTGCCAGCAGCACGGGGGGAGCGGGCAATCAGCCCCAGCATTTT
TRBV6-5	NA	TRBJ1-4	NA	CARSYSAPGLGTNEKLFF	TGTGCCAGAAGTTACTCTGCACCAGGGCTCGGGACTAATGAAAAGCTGTTTTTT
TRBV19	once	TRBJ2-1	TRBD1	CASSQRQGTSYNEQFF	TGTGCCAGTAGTCAACGACAGGGGACCTCCTACAATGAGCAGTTCTTC
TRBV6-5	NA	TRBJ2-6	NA	CASSLLGRVASSGANVPTF	TGTGCCAGCAGCCTCCTGGGCAGGGTGGCCTCCTCTGGGGCCAACGTCCCGACTTTC
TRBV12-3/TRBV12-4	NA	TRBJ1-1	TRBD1	CASTHTTGTGLNTEAFF	TGTGCCAGTACCCACACCACAGGGACAGGGCTGAACACTGAAGCTTTCTTT
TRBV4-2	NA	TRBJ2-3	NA	CASSQDGLGNRYSTDTQYF	TGTGCCAGCAGCCAGGATGGGCTCGGAAATCGATATAGCACAGATACGCAGTATTTT
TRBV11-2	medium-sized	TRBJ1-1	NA	CASRLTANPNLNTEAFF	TGTGCCAGCAGGCTGACGGCGAATCCCAACCTGAACACTGAAGCTTTCTTT
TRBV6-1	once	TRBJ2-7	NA	CVSWMGTLVNKKIEQYF	TGTGTCAGCTGGATGGGGACACTCGTTAACAAAAAGATCGAGCAGTACTTC
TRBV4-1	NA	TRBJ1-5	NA	CASNQAGIGSNQPKHF	TGCGCCAGCAACCAAGCCGGGATTGGGAGCAATCAGCCCAAGCACTTT
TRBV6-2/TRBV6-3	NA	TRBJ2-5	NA	CASNYGETQYF	TGTGCCAGTAATTACGGAGAGACCCAATACTTC
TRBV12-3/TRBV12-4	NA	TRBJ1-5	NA	CACRLNRNQPQHF	TGTGCCTGCAGGCTAAACCGGAATCAGCCCCAGCATTTT
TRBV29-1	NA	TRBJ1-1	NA	CSFHGGTTEAFF	TGCAGCTTTCACGGGGGGACCACTGAAGCTTTCTTT
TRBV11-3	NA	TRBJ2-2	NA	CANSMDSYTGELFF	TGTGCCAACAGCATGGACAGTTACACCGGGGAGCTGTTTTTT
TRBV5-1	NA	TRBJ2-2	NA	CASSSEGANTGELFF	TGCGCCAGCAGCTCGGAGGGGGCGAACACCGGGGAGCTGTTTTTT
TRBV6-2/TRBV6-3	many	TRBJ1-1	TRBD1	CASSYPTGDLNTEAFF	TGTGCCAGCAGTTACCCCACAGGGGACCTGAACACTGAAGCTTTCTTT
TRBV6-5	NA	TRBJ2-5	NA	CASSNETGQETQYF	TGTGCCAGCAGTAACGAGACGGGCCAAGAGACCCAGTACTTC
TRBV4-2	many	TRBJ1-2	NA	CASSQEELATNYGYTF	TGTGCCAGCAGCCAAGAGGAACTAGCAACTAACTATGGCTACACCTTC
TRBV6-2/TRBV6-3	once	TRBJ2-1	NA	CASSTPIIAVNNEQSF	TGTGCCAGCAGTACCCCGATAATAGCGGTGAACAATGAGCAGTCCTTC
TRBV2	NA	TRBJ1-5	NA	CASSDDSDQPQHF	TGTGCCAGCAGTGACGACAGCGATCAGCCCCAGCATTTT
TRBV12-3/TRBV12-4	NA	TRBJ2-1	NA	CASSLLVGYIEQFF	TGTGCCAGCAGTTTACTAGTGGGGTACATTGAGCAGTTCTTC
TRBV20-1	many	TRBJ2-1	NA	CSAIEGGGRGEQFF	TGCAGTGCAATCGAGGGGGGGGGCCGGGGCGAGCAGTTCTTC
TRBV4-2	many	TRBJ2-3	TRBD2	CASSQDKGLAATDTQYF	TGTGCCAGCAGCCAAGATAAGGGACTAGCCGCAACAGATACGCAGTATTTT
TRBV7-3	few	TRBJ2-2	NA	CASSLVRGELFF	TGTGCCAGCAGCTTAGTTCGCGGGGAGCTGTTTTTT
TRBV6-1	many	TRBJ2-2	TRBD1	CASSGSGQDLFINTGELFF	TGTGCCAGCAGTGGATCGGGACAGGACCTCTTCATCAACACCGGGGAGCTGTTTTTT
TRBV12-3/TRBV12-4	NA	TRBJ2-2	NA	CTSSVFGGELFF	TGTACCAGCAGTGTCTTTGGCGGGGAGCTATTTTTT